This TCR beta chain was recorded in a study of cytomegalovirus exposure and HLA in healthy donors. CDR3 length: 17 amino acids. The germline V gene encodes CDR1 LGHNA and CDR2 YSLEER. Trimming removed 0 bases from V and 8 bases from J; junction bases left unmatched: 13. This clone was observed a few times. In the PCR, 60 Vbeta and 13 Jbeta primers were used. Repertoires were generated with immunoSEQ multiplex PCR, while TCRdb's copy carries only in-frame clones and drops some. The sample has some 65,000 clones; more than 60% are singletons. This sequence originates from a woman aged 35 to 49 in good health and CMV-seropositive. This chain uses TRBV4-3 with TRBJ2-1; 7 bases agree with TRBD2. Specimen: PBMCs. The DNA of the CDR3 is TGCGCCAGCAGCCAAGATCTCGGGGGGAGAAAGCCGGATGAGCAGTTCTTC. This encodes CASSQDLGGRKPDEQFF.